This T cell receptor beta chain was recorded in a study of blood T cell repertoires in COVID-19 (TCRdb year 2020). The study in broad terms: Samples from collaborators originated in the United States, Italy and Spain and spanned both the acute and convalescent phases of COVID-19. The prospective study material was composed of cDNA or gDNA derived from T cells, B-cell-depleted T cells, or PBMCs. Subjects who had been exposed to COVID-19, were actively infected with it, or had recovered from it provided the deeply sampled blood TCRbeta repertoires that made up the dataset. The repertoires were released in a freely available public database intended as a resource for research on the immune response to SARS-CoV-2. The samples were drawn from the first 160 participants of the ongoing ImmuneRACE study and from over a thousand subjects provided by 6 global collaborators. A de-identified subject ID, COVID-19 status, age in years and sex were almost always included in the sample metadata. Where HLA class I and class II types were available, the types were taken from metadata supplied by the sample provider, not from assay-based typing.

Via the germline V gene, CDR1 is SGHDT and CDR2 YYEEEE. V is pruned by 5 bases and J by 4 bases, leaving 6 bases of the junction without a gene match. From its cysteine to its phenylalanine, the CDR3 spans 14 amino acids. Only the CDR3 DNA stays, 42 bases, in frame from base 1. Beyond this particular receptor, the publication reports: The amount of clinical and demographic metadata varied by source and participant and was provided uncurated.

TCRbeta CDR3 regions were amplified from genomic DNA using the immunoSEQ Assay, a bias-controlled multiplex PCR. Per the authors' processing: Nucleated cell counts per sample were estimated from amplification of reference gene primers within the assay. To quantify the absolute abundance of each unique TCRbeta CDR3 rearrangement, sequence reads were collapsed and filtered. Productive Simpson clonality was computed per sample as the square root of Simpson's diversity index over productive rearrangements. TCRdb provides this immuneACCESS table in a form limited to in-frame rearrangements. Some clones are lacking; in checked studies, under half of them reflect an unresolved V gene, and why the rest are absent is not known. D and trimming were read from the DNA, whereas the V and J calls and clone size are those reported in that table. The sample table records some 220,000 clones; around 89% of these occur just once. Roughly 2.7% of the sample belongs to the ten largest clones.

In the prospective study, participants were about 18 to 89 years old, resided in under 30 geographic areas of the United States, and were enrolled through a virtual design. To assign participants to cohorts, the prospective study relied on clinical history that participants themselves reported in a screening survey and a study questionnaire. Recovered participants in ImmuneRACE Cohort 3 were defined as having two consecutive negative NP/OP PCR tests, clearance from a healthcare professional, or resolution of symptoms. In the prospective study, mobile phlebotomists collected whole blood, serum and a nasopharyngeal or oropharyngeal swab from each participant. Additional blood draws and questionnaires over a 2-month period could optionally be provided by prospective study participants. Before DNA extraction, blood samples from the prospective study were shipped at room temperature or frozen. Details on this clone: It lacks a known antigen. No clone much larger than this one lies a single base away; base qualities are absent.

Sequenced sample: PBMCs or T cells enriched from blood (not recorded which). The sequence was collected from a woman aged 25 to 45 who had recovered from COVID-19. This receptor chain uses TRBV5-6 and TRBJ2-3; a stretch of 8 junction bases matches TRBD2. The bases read TGTGCCAGCAGGCAACAAGCGGGGGCAGATACGCAGTATTTT. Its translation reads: CASRQQAGADTQYF.